This T cell receptor (beta chain) came from a study of blood T cell repertoires in COVID-19. Here immunoSEQ multiplex PCR was the method, and the copy in TCRdb shows in-frame clones only, minus some. The sample records some 300,000 clones, 89% being singletons. In terms of age and location, participants ranged from roughly 18 to 90 years and lived in about two dozen US areas. V was cut by 6 bases and J by 0 bases, with 12 bases left in between. Germline values: CDR1 MGHDK, CDR2 SYGVNS. There are 14 residues in the CDR3. The chain couples TRBV25-1 to TRBJ2-7; tentative D call: TRBD2 (5 bases). Sequenced input: PBMCs or T cells enriched from blood (not recorded which). This clonotype was sampled from a woman between 35 and 50 years old who had recovered from COVID-19. Here the CDR3 DNA reads TGTGCCAGCAGCGCCGGGGTTAGCTCCTACGAGCAGTACTTC. It encodes CASSAGVSSYEQYF.